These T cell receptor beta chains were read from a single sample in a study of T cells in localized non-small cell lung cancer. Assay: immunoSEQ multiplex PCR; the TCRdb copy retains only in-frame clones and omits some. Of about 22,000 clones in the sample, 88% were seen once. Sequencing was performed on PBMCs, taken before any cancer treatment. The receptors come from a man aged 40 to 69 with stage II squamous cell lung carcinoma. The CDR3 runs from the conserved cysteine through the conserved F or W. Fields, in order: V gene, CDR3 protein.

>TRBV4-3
CASSQLQTRDSYGYTF
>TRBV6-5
CASSTLGDTQYF
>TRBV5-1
CASSLEFLGTGIDEQYF
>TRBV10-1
CASSDGLQGGTEAFF
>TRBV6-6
CASSSTGGAGQPQHF
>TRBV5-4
CASSAAGTPYEQYF
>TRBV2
CASSTQETQYF
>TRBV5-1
CASTRDIGTGELFF
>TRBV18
CASAPEAAFSTDTQYF
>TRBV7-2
CASSFPGPPYEQYF
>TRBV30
CAWRADRGRGYYGYTF
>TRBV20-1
CSARVIEAFF
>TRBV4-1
CASSQEPGGAGGELFF
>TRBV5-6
CASSFSSRGIEQYF
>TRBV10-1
CASSEFPGRNTGELFF
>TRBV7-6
CASSLFTGGDTEAFF
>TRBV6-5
CASSSRMAAEAFF
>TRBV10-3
CAISESQGDEAFF
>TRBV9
CASSAGAGGGQNFYNEQFF
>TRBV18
CASSPQDSTQYF
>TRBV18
CASSPRSGNYGYTF
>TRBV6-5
CASSYFKAAGELFF